This T cell receptor (beta chain) appears in the sequencing data of a study of beta chain features in type 1 diabetes (dated by TCRdb to the late 2010s). Regarding the research as a whole: Mean age, gender distribution, total cell number and subset yield did not differ between patients and healthy donors. Naive and central memory subsets were obtained from all 30 or so donors, but regulatory and stem cell-like memory subsets were isolated from only 8 patients and roughly eight healthy donors. A total of around 110,000,000 sorted cells were examined across all samples, and RNA yield correlated strongly with the number of cells per subset. The study compared the TCRB repertoires of sorted circulating CD4+ T cell subsets in recently diagnosed type 1 diabetes patients with those in matched healthy donors. The paper's findings and limits, for the study overall: Shorter templates might be favored by PCR, yet because patient and control samples were amplified and corrected together, any such skew would affect both groups equally. A moderate but significant shortening of TCRB CDR3 length was observed in type 1 diabetes patients in all four CD4+ subsets. Naive, central memory and regulatory TCRB repertoires appeared more similar among patients than among healthy donors. Sequencing cDNA rather than genomic DNA could over-represent highly expressing activated cells, although activation and CD3 levels did not differ between groups. Patients with type 1 diabetes made fewer insertions and deleted more nucleotides at VDJ recombination sites, implying thymic rearrangement abnormalities. HLA sub-analyses involved small numbers of individuals, so any influence of HLA type on TCRB rearrangement remained unresolved.

All of the isolated RNA was reverse transcribed with the High Capacity cDNA Reverse Transcription Kit, so expressed TCRB transcripts were sequenced. Deep immunoSEQ sequencing was applied to naive, central memory and regulatory T cell samples, giving an average of around 3.4 million total reads per sample. Sorted cells were lysed in RLT buffer, and RNA was extracted using DNase-treated RNeasy Micro or Mini kits according to cell number. To prevent cross-contamination, every cell subset was processed on its own, while patient and healthy donor samples were processed together. The immunoSEQ multiplex PCR was used to amplify TCRB sequences from cDNA, generating 87-bp fragments that spanned the CDR3 region. Amplicons were sequenced on the Illumina HiSeq platform. The study's own analysis went as follows. Synthetic template baselines were used to correct PCR bias computationally, reads within Hamming distance 2 were collapsed, and singletons that could not be merged were discarded. Reads were aligned against IMGT to assign V, D and J genes, CDR3 length and insertions or deletions at six rearrangement sites. Within each subset, clonotype counts were normalized to sorted cell number, and only after that were true diversity and Gini coefficients computed with the tcR R package. The overlap coefficient, calculated on TCRB nucleotide sequences, was used to quantify repertoire sharing. Out-of-frame TCRB sequences from naive cells were analyzed as a proxy for the pre-selection repertoire. TCRdb carries this immuneACCESS record with in-frame sequences only. Its versions omit some clonotypes, under half of them owing to an unresolved V gene in the studies checked, with the rest unexplained. From that table come the V and J calls and clone size; the DNA was used to work out D and trimming. This sample lists around 710,000 clones; around an eighth were detected once. The ten largest clonotypes hold more than 0.1% of the sample.

In its sample, this clone was seen a few times. This clone's antigen is unknown. Qualities for individual bases were not recorded, and no much larger clone is one base off. Each donor gave one peripheral blood draw, averaging approximately 110 mL, which was collected into heparinised tubes. A BD FACSAria II was used to sort naive, central memory, regulatory and stem cell-like memory CD4+ T cells with a panel that included CD45RO, CCR7, CD25, CD127, CD95 and CD27. Every sorted population had a purity above 95%. PBMCs were separated immediately by Lymphoprep density gradient centrifugation and were stained directly, without being cultured. To minimize batch effects, samples were stained and sorted in pairs, one healthy donor with one patient per experiment. This TCR was sampled from a young man with type 1 diabetes. Material for sequencing was naive CD4+ T cells from blood. The cell subset or site label here, explained by the study, means: true naive CD4+ T cells.

The nucleotide sequence reads TGCGCCAGCAGCTTGGCCGATCGGAGGGTTGGTGCTGAGTCCTATGGCTACACCTTC. The resulting protein is CASSLADRRVGAESYGYTF. The rearranged chain carries TRBV5-1 and TRBJ1-2, with the D gene not confidently named. The CDR3 starts with the cysteine, ends with the phenylalanine, and has 19 residues. Only the CDR3 DNA is retained, 57 bases long and in frame from the first base. V is clipped by 0 bases and J by 4 bases, and the sequence between their germline boundaries is 25 bases long. CDR1 and CDR2 were assigned from the germline V gene as SGHRS and YFSETQ.